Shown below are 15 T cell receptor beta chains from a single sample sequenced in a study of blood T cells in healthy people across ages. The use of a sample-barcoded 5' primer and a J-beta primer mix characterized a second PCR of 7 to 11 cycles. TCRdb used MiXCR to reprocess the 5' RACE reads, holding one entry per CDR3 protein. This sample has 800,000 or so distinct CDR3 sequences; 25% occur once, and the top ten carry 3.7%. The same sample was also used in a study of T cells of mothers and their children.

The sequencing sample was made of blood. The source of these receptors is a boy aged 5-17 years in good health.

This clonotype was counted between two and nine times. CDR3 nucleotides: TGCAGTGCTAGGTCGGGGAACAGGGGCAATCAGCCCCAGCATTTT. Its protein is CSARSGNRGNQPQHF. The chain carries TRBV20-1 and TRBJ1-5, with D possibly matching TRBD1 (6 bases). There are 15 residues in the CDR3. The germline gives CDR1 DFQATT, CDR2 SNEGSKA (reference sequence). Between the trimmed V and J ends, which lost 3 bases and 2 bases, there was a span of 14 bases.

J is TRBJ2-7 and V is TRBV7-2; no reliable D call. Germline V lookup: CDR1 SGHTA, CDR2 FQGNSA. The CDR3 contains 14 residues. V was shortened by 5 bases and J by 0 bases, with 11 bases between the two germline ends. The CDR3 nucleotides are TGTGCCAGCAGCCAGGTGGTGACCTCCTACGAGCAGTACTTC. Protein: CASSQVVTSYEQYF.

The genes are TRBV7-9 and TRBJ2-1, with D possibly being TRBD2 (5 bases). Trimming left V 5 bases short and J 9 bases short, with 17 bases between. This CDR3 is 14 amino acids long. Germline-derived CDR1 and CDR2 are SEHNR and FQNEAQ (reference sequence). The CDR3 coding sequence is TGTGCCAGCAGCCTTCCAGCCTTGAGCGGTGAGCAGTTCTTC. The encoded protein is CASSLPALSGEQFF.

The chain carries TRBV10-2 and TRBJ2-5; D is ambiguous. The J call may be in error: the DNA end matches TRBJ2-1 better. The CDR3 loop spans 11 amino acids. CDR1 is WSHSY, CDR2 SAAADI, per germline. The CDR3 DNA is TGCGCCAGCAACTACTACAATGAGCAGTTCTTC. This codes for CASNYYNEQFF.

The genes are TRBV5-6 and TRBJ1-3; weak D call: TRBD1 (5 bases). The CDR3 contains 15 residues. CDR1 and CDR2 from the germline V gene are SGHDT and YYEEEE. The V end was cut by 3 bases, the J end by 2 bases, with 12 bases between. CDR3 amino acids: CASSSQGEPGNTIYF. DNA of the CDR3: TGTGCCAGCAGCTCTCAGGGAGAACCTGGAAACACCATATATTTT.

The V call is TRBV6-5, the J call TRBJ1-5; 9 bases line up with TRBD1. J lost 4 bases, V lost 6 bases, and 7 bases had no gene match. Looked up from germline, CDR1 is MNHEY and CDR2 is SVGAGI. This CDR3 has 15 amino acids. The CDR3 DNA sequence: TGTGCCAGCAGAGTCGACAGGGGGATTAATCAGCCCCAGCATTTT. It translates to CASRVDRGINQPQHF.

For the CDR3, the DNA is TGTGCCAGCAGCTTAGGAGACAGGCAGCTGTACTTC. It specifies CASSLGDRQLYF. The J gene is TRBJ2-7, the V gene TRBV7-9; a weak D match, TRBD1 (6 bases). Germline CDR1 is SEHNR and CDR2 is FQNEAQ (reference sequence). This CDR3 contains 12 residues. V lost 1 base to trimming and J lost 12 bases, with 13 bases between them.

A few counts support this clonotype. The CDR3 protein is CASSLYPGQETQYF. The CDR3 region has the DNA TGTGCCAGCAGCTTGTATCCGGGACAAGAGACCCAGTACTTC. The chain employs TRBV7-2 and TRBJ2-5; a weak D match, TRBD2 (5 bases). Germline CDR1 is SGHTA and CDR2 is FQGNSA. V was pared by 3 bases and J by 2 bases, with 10 bases between. The CDR3 spans 14 residues.

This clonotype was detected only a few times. The CDR3 DNA sequence: TGCAGTGCTAGGGGGACGGTCGCCTACGAGCAGTACTTC. Translated, it gives CSARGTVAYEQYF. The chain couples TRBV20-1 to TRBJ2-7; D tentatively fits TRBD1 or TRBD2 (5 bases each). CDR3 length equals 13 residues. CDR1 is DFQATT, CDR2 SNEGSKA, per germline (reference sequence). The V and J ends lost 3 bases and 2 bases respectively, with 11 bases between them.

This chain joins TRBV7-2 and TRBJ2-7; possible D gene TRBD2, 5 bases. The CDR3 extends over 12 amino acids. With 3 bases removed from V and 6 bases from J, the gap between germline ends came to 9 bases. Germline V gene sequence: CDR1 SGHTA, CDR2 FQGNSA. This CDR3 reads CASSLWESEQYF. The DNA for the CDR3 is TGTGCCAGCAGCTTGTGGGAGTCCGAGCAGTACTTC.

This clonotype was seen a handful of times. The CDR3 nucleotides are TGTGCCAGCAGTTTCAGGGGGCCAAGAACACCCCAGCATTTT. It encodes CASSFRGPRTPQHF. J is TRBJ1-5 and V is TRBV28; 8 bases are shared with TRBD1. The V gene end was trimmed by 3 bases and the J gene end by 10 bases; junction bases not matched to a gene: 8. The CDR3 runs 14 residues. The germline V gene has CDR1 MDHEN and CDR2 SYDVKM. Full variable domain (remainder filled in from reference TRBV28 and TRBJ1-5): DVKVTQSSRYLVKRTGEKVFLECVQDMDHENMFWYRQDPGLGLRLIYFSYDVKMKEKGDIPEGYSVSREKKERFSLILESASTNQTSMYLCASSFRGPRTPQHFGDGTRLSIL.

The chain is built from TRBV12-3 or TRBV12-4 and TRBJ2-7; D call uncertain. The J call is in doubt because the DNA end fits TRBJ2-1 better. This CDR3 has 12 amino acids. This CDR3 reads CASSSTLDEQFF. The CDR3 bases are TGTGCCAGCAGTTCCACGTTGGATGAGCAGTTCTTC.

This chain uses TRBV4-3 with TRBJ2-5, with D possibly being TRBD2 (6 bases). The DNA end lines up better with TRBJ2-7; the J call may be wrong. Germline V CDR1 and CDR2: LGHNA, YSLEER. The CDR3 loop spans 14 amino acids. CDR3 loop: CASSHGLNSYEQYF. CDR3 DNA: TGCGCCAGCAGCCACGGACTAAACTCCTACGAGCAGTACTTC.

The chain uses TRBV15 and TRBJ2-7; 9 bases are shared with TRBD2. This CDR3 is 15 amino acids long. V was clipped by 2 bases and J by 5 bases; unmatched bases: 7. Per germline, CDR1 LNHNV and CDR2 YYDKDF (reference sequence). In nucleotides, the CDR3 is TGTGCCACCAGCAGATCTACTAGCGGGCGGGACGAGCAGTACTTC. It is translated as CATSRSTSGRDEQYF.

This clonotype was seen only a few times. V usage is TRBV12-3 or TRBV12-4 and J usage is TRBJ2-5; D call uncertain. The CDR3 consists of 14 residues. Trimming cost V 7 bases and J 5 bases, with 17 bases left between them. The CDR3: CASKLTYEGETQYF. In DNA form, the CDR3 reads TGTGCCAGCAAGTTAACGTATGAAGGGGAGACCCAGTACTTC.